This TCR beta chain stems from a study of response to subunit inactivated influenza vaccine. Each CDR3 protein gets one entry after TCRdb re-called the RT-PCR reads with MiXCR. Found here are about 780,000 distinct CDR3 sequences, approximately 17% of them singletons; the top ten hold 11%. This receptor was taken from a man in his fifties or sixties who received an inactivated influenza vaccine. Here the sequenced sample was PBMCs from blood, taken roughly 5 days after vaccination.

In DNA form, the CDR3 reads TGCGCCAGCAGCTTGCAGGGGTCGAGGGAGACCCAGTACTTC. Translated, it gives CASSLQGSRETQYF. The rearrangement uses TRBV5-1 and TRBJ2-5; possible D gene TRBD1, 6 bases. The ends were cut back, 1 base at V and 5 bases at J, with 12 bases in the middle. This CDR3 contains 14 residues. The V gene's germline CDR1 is SGHRS and CDR2 YFSETQ.